The rows below give T cell receptor beta chains drawn from one sample of a study of blood T cells in healthy people across ages. TCRdb processed the 5' RACE reads anew with MiXCR; each CDR3 protein has one entry. The top ten clones hold over 15% of a sample with approximately 1,000,000 distinct CDR3 sequences, 35% to 55% of them seen once. The sample consisted of blood. Receptor source: a woman aged 55-75 years in good health. The CDR3 runs from the conserved cysteine through the conserved F or W. Size tells how often a clone was seen (once, few, many) or the class of an expanded clone, and some rows leave it out.

clone_size v_call cdr3_aa
NA TRBV20-1 CSLESRRNTGELFF
NA TRBV6-1 CASGEVDNSPLHF
NA TRBV27 CASSFRQTSYEQYF
few TRBV6-7 CASSHYVSKFTPSNQPQHF
NA TRBV29-1 CSTEYGTALYNEQYF
few TRBV7-2 CASSSRASGRRDTQYF
NA TRBV20-1 CSARADTSGYYNEQFF
NA TRBV5-6 CASSWAPRGGEEQFF
few TRBV13 CASSLGASGMTYEQYF
few TRBV29-1 CSHSGHSYNEQFF
NA TRBV24-1 CATSDSLTSGSVSNEQFF
few TRBV9 CASSLGQGQYTEAFF
few TRBV7-2 CASSGRARGSAFF
NA TRBV7-2 CASSTSRGYNEQFF
NA TRBV5-1 CASSFQGIYEQYF
NA TRBV7-3 CASSLGLGNSPLHF
once TRBV10-1 CASSASIGELFF
few TRBV20-1 CSARPWTSATDTQYF
NA TRBV20-1 CSATRPSGRDIREQFF
NA TRBV6-1 CASSERGQTNYEQYF
few TRBV9 CASSVPTGNTGELFF
NA TRBV10-2 CASTRQGEDSPLHF
NA TRBV4-2 CASSPPGTGYEQYF
NA TRBV5-5 CASSGGWNSPLHF
NA TRBV14 CASSQKPRGPNQPQHF
few TRBV28 CASSLGPRGRETQYF
NA TRBV13 CASSFTPPEKLFF
NA TRBV9 CASSLNRGTGELFF
NA TRBV13 CASSQTGSDTQYF
NA TRBV16 CASSQSSVETQYF
NA TRBV14 CASSQEWGTGTGSNEQFF
NA TRBV27 CASSSVQGVYEQYF
NA TRBV6-2/TRBV6-3 CASRMSNQPQHF
once TRBV27 CASSPERMGPYEQYF
NA TRBV30 CAWRNIPGTDTQYF
few TRBV6-5 CASSKTGRKETQYF
NA TRBV6-5 CAVRTGDSPLHF
NA TRBV7-6 CASSLAGTGAPWAYTDTQYF
few TRBV11-1 CASSLDPEGGMDNEQFF
NA TRBV12-5 CASGLAPLAYSTDTQYF
NA TRBV11-3 CTSSQGQLQETQYF
NA TRBV12-3/TRBV12-4 CASTTGRTDTQYF
few TRBV7-6 CASSIGTGPYEQYF
NA TRBV5-1 CASSVGLAGAGANVLTF
NA TRBV7-8 CAGSVGLRGAKNIQYF
NA TRBV29-1 CSVLQGIQETQYF
few TRBV10-1 CASSQRPGLAGAGSYNEQFF
NA TRBV11-1 CASSPSNNPGTDTQYF
NA TRBV20-1 CSASTPRGQETQYF
NA TRBV28 CASTGTGGNYGYTF
NA TRBV7-9 CASSQTQTNNFYGYTF
NA TRBV6-6 CASAGQGAREQYF
once TRBV15 CATSREDTYGYTF
NA TRBV27 CASSLQQPGTEAYNEQFF
NA TRBV20-1 CSARARDYEQYF
NA TRBV27 CASSLRESTDTQYF